These T cell receptor beta chains were read from a single sample in a study of CD8 T cells in ankylosing spondylitis. Using its own MiXCR run on the 5' RACE reads, TCRdb lists one record per CDR3 protein. Found here are 150,000 to 200,000 distinct CDR3 sequences, 15% to 20% of them singletons; the top ten hold around 4%. The sequencing sample was made of blood, either unsorted or a sorted T cell fraction (not recorded which). The receptors here all came from a male donor under 35 with ankylosing spondylitis or in good health (not recorded which). The CDR3 runs from the conserved cysteine through the conserved F or W. A D gene is named only where the DNA matches it firmly. Size is omitted from some rows. Given values are once, few, many or a class for expanded clones.

many - TRBJ2-2 TRBV5-1 CASSPWGGADGELFF TGCGCCAGCAGCCCCTGGGGGGGCGCCGACGGGGAGCTGTTTTTT
many TRBD2 TRBJ2-7 TRBV4-2 CASSQDPSGSIYEQYF TGTGCCAGCAGCCAGGACCCTAGCGGGAGTATCTACGAGCAGTACTTC
- - TRBJ2-1 TRBV7-9 CVAEVPPSYNEQFF TGTGTCGCGGAGGTACCTCCCTCCTACAATGAGCAGTTCTTC
many - TRBJ2-1 TRBV7-3 CASSLTPSINEQFF TGTGCCAGCAGCTTAACGCCTTCTATAAATGAGCAGTTCTTC
many - TRBJ1-1 TRBV6-1 CASGRMNTEAFF TGTGCCAGCGGACGGATGAACACTGAAGCTTTCTTT
- - TRBJ1-1 TRBV7-2 CASSSYTSEAFF TGTGCCAGCAGCTCTTACACCTCTGAAGCTTTCTTT
many - TRBJ2-2 TRBV10-3 CAIQRWNRQYTGELFF TGTGCCATCCAGAGGTGGAACAGGCAATACACCGGGGAGCTGTTTTTT
- - TRBJ2-1 TRBV19 CASTARDNEQFF TGTGCCAGTACAGCGCGGGACAATGAGCAGTTCTTC
once - TRBJ2-5 TRBV27 CASTQWAGEETQYF TGTGCCAGCACCCAATGGGCAGGGGAAGAGACCCAGTACTTC
many TRBD1 TRBJ2-7 TRBV29-1 CSAGTATYEQYF TGCAGCGCTGGGACAGCAACCTACGAGCAGTACTTC
few TRBD2 TRBJ2-2 TRBV12-3/TRBV12-4 CASSPGLPRRAGELFF TGTGCCAGCAGTCCGGGACTACCGAGGAGGGCCGGGGAGCTGTTTTTT
- - TRBJ2-1 TRBV3-1 CASSPGYYNEQFF TGTGCCAGCAGCCCAGGGTACTACAATGAGCAGTTCTTC
many - TRBJ2-2 TRBV6-5 CASWIPDTGELFF TGTGCCAGCTGGATTCCGGACACCGGGGAGCTGTTTTTT
- TRBD1 TRBJ2-7 TRBV6-5 CASSLGPGTEEQYF TGTGCCAGCAGTTTAGGACCCGGGACAGAGGAGCAGTACTTC